This T cell receptor beta chain was obtained from a study of blood T cell repertoires in COVID-19. Looking at the study overall: The United States, Italy and Spain provided the acute and convalescent COVID-19 samples. In each case, the material was cDNA or gDNA derived from T cells, B-cell-depleted T cells, or PBMCs.

Germline loops: CDR1 MNHEY, CDR2 SVGEGT. The CDR3 consists of 17 residues. J gave up 1 base and V 2 bases, and 5 bases lay outside the gene matches. In this sample, this clone turned up once. Source study methods: The assay estimated nucleated cells by amplifying reference gene primers. TCRdb's copy holds only in-frame clones and misses some; the assay was immunoSEQ multiplex PCR. Clone size and V and J calls were adopted from that table, with D and trimming inferred from the DNA. In the table there are approximately 230,000 clones, roughly four fifths of which are singletons. This chain connects TRBV6-2 or TRBV6-3 to TRBJ2-6, with 7 bases fitting TRBD1. The specimen was peripheral blood. The sequence was collected from an older man with acute or convalescent COVID-19. The DNA of the CDR3 is TGTGCCAGCAGTTACGGGGGACAGTATTCTGGGGCCAACGTCCTGACTTTC. The encoded protein is CASSYGGQYSGANVLTF.